This TCR beta chain was identified in a study of beta chain features in type 1 diabetes. The wider study: Patients and healthy donors were similar in age, gender and cell yields.

Findings and limits, study-wide: PCR might pick shorter templates more often, in the same way for patients and controls.

Germline CDR1 reads SGHTA; CDR2 reads FQGTGA. The CDR3 is 13 residues long. V was cut by 4 bases and J by 5 bases, with 11 bases left in between. This clone has more than one count but fewer than ten. The target antigen is unknown. Expressed TCRB transcripts were sequenced because the entire RNA isolate underwent reverse transcription. Sequencing was performed with immunoSEQ multiplex PCR; in TCRdb, only in-frame clones are kept and a portion is missing. The sample lists roughly 450,000 clones, approximately 10% occurring once. Sequencing was done on a sample of naive CD4+ T cells from blood. The rearrangement links TRBV7-3 to TRBJ1-1; the D gene is possibly TRBD1 (6 bases). This clonotype was sampled from a woman in her late teens or twenties in good health. For the CDR3, the DNA is TGTGCCAGCAGCTCACAGGGAGATACTGAAGCTTTCTTT. Protein sequence: CASSSQGDTEAFF. Drawing the rest from reference TRBV7-3 and TRBJ1-1, the complete variable domain is GAGVSQTPSNKVTEKGKYVELRCDPISGHTALYWYRQSLGQGPEFLIYFQGTGAADDSGLPNDRFFAVRPEGSVSTLKIQRTERGDSAVYLCASSSQGDTEAFFGQGTRLTVV.